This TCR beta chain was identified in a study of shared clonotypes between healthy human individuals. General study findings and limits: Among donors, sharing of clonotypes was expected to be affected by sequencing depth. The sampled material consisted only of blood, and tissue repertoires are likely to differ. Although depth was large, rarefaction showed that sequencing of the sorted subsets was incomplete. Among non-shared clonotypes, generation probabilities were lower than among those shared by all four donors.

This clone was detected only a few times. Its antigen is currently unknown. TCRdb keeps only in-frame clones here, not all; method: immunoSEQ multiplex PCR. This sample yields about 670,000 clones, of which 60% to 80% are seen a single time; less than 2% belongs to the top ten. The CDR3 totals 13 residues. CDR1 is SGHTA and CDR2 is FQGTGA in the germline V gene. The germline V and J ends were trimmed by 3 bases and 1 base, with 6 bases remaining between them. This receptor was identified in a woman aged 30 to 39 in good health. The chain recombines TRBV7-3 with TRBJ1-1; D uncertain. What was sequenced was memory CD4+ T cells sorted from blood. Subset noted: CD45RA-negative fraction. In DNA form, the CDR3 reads TGTGCCAGCAGCTTTCGGTGGAACACTGAAGCTTTCTTT. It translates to CASSFRWNTEAFF.